Listed here are 15 T cell receptor beta chains from one sample, sequenced in a study of memory CD4+ T cells and cytomegalovirus serostatus. Single viable CD3+CD4+CD8-CD45RO+ cells were sorted as the memory CD4+ T cells. Clones were sequenced by immunoSEQ multiplex PCR, and TCRdb holds only the in-frame ones, with some missing. The data hold 45,000 to 65,000 clones, with about three quarters observed a single time. Sequenced: memory CD4+ T cells from blood. Receptors were obtained from an adult in good health and CMV-seropositive.

V is TRBV4-3 and J is TRBJ2-1; 7 bases are a match to TRBD2. The CDR3 is 16 residues long. Germline CDR1 LGHNA, CDR2 YSLEER. J was trimmed by 8 bases and V by 0 bases; bases with no gene match: 10. The CDR3 sequence is CASSQEGDARGDEQFF. In DNA form, the CDR3 reads TGCGCCAGCAGCCAAGAGGGAGACGCTCGGGGGGATGAGCAGTTCTTC.

The rearrangement links TRBV11-3 to TRBJ2-1; 8 bases are shared with TRBD1. Germline V gene data show CDR1 as SGHNT and CDR2 as YENEEA. The trim removed 1 base at V and 8 bases at J, leaving 7 bases unmatched. This CDR3 has 15 residues. CDR3 loop: CASSLGGQGADEQFF. The CDR3 region has the DNA TGTGCCAGCAGCTTAGGCGGTCAGGGGGCCGATGAGCAGTTCTTC.

The genes are TRBV7-8 and TRBJ2-5, with D unresolved. V lost 6 bases, J lost 5 bases, and 10 bases lay in between. The CDR3 spans 12 residues. Looked up from germline, CDR1 is SGHVS and CDR2 is FQNEAQ. The CDR3, as DNA: TGTGCCAGCAGGGTGGGTACGGAGACCCAGTACTTC. Amino acid sequence: CASRVGTETQYF.

The chain has TRBV5-4 and TRBJ2-2; 9 bases line up with TRBD2. Germline V lookup: CDR1 SGHNT, CDR2 YYREEE (reference sequence). The V and J ends lost 0 bases and 4 bases, in that order; junction bases with no gene match: 4. This CDR3 contains 16 residues. CDR3 loop: CASSLATLAGTGELFF. As DNA, the CDR3 is TGTGCCAGCAGCTTGGCCACACTAGCGGGCACCGGGGAGCTGTTTTTT.

This clone was observed a few times. Additional DNA sequences in this sample encode the identical CDR3. CDR3 region: CASSPITRNTEAFF. As DNA, the CDR3 is TGTGCCAGCTCACCAATAACAAGAAACACTGAAGCTTTCTTT. V gene TRBV18 combines with J gene TRBJ1-1; no firm D call. The CDR3 is 14 amino acids. Germline V lookup: CDR1 KGHSH, CDR2 LQKENI. The V and J ends lost 2 bases and 2 bases respectively, with 9 bases between them.

V usage is TRBV30 and J usage is TRBJ2-7; D gene ambiguous. The V gene's germline CDR1 is GTSNPN and CDR2 SVGIG (reference sequence). The V end lost 5 bases, the J end lost 2 bases, and 19 bases lay between the germline ends. The CDR3 is 15 amino acids. The CDR3 spells CAWASSGQMTYEQYF. The CDR3 DNA reads as TGTGCCTGGGCTTCCTCCGGGCAGATGACCTACGAGCAGTACTTC.

The genes are TRBV7-3 and TRBJ1-2; perhaps TRBD1 as D (5 bases). Germline CDR1 and CDR2: SGHTA and FQGTGA. This CDR3 has 14 amino acids. V lost 5 bases, J lost 8 bases, and 18 bases lay in between. The CDR3 loop is CASSPTGVGEGYTF. CDR3 nucleotide sequence: TGTGCCAGCAGCCCCACAGGCGTGGGGGAGGGCTACACCTTC. The full variable domain, in which reference TRBV7-3 and TRBJ1-2 provide the parts outside the CDR3, is GAGVSQTPSNKVTEKGKYVELRCDPISGHTALYWYRQSLGQGPEFLIYFQGTGAADDSGLPNDRFFAVRPEGSVSTLKIQRTERGDSAVYLCASSPTGVGEGYTFGSGTRLTVV.

Regarding this clone: The same CDR3 also results from other DNA sequences found in this sample. This chain uses TRBV7-2 with TRBJ1-5; perhaps TRBD1 as D (5 bases). The germline gives CDR1 SGHTA, CDR2 FQGNSA. The length of the CDR3 is 15 residues. The germline V and J ends were trimmed by 6 bases and 2 bases, with 14 bases remaining between them. The CDR3 bases are TGTGCCAGCAGGTCTAGGGGTGAGGGCAATCAGCCCCAGCATTTT. Residues: CASRSRGEGNQPQHF.

The V and J genes are TRBV18 and TRBJ2-1; 9 nucleotides align to TRBD1. Germline CDR1 reads KGHSH; CDR2 reads LQKENI. There are 16 residues in the CDR3. V trimming: 5 bases; J trimming: 9 bases; junction bases outside the gene matches: 14. Written as DNA, the CDR3 is TGTGCCAGCTCATCGAGGACAGGGGTGGCGGTAGGTGAGCAGTTCTTC. Translation: CASSSRTGVAVGEQFF.

On this clone itself: Other DNA sequences from this sample encode an identical CDR3 as well. J is TRBJ1-2 and V is TRBV29-1; tentatively, D is TRBD1 (5 bases). The germline V gene encodes CDR1 SQVTM and CDR2 ANQGSEA. The CDR3 runs 14 residues. The V gene lost 6 bases and the J gene lost 0 bases, with 14 bases spanning the gap. CDR3 sequence reads: CSVDASGANYGYTF. As DNA, the CDR3 is TGCAGCGTCGATGCCTCGGGGGCTAACTATGGCTACACCTTC. The whole variable domain, remainder taken from reference TRBV29-1 and TRBJ1-2, is SAVISQKPSRDICQRGTSLTIQCQVDSQVTMMFWYRQQPGQSLTLIATANQGSEATYESGFVIDKFPISRPNLTFSTLTVSNMSPEDSSIYLCSVDASGANYGYTFGSGTRLTVV.

This clone was counted between two and nine times. The chain employs TRBV18 and TRBJ1-1; D is unresolved. V was cut by 4 bases and J by 1 base, with 10 bases left in between. Germline V gene lookup returns CDR1 KGHSH and CDR2 LQKENI. The CDR3 has 14 residues. The CDR3 DNA reads as TGTGCCAGCTCACGGTCGGCGAAGAACACTGAAGCTTTCTTT. Protein: CASSRSAKNTEAFF.

This clone was recorded only once. This sequence joins TRBV28 and TRBJ2-7; a weak D match, TRBD2 (6 bases). CDR1 is MDHEN and CDR2 is SYDVKM in the germline V gene. V shed 5 bases and J shed 0 bases, with 14 bases lying between them. The CDR3 is 15 amino acids. For the CDR3, the DNA is TGTGCCAGCAGTCAACAAGGCGGGGTCTCCTACGAGCAGTACTTC. This gives the protein CASSQQGGVSYEQYF.

The chain has TRBV7-6 and TRBJ1-1; no definite D call. With 5 bases removed from V and 7 bases from J, the gap between germline ends came to 17 bases. The CDR3 contains 14 residues. The germline CDR1 and CDR2 sequences are SGHVS and FNYEAQ. The CDR3 DNA is TGTGCCAGCAGCAGGACTGACCTAGGAGGTGAAGCTTTCTTT. Its protein is CASSRTDLGGEAFF.

The chain employs TRBV28 and TRBJ2-5; 8 bases align to TRBD2. The CDR3 length is 18 residues. The germline CDR1 and CDR2 sequences are MDHEN and SYDVKM. V was pared by 4 bases and J by 3 bases, with 16 bases of the junction left unmatched. CDR3 residues: CASSSYSTTGLDKETQYF. CDR3 coding DNA: TGTGCCAGCAGTTCTTACAGTACTACGGGACTAGACAAAGAGACCCAGTACTTC.

V usage is TRBV19 and J usage is TRBJ2-3; 14 bases are a match to TRBD2. Germline V gene sequence: CDR1 LNHDA, CDR2 SQIVND (reference sequence). The CDR3 length is 15 residues. After removal of 4 bases from V and 4 bases from J, the junction contained 1 base not matched to a gene. The CDR3: CASSTTSGGADTQYF. The CDR3 bases are TGTGCCAGTAGTACGACTAGCGGGGGGGCAGATACGCAGTATTTT.